These 23 T cell receptor beta chains were all obtained from the same sample, sequenced in a study of T-cell reconstitution after alpha-beta-depleted transplantation in children. The TCRbeta library was prepared with unique molecular identifiers. TCRdb passed the PCR reads through MiXCR, listing each CDR3 protein once. The sample has about 200,000 distinct CDR3 sequences, more than 12% seen once; the top ten hold 13%. This sample comprised PBMCs from the stem cell graft donor, obtained from the stem cell graft. These receptor sequences come from a human donor who donated a stem cell graft to a child with acute lymphoblastic leukemia.

Many counts were recorded for this clonotype. This chain uses TRBV5-1 with TRBJ2-1; 13 bases line up with TRBD2. The CDR3 is 15 residues long. Germline V gene data show CDR1 as SGHRS and CDR2 as YFSETQ. V lost 4 bases to trimming and J lost 9 bases; unmatched junction nucleotides: 7. The CDR3 is CASSHGTSGTGEQFF. CDR3 in DNA: TGCGCCAGCAGCCACGGGACTAGCGGGACGGGTGAGCAGTTCTTC.

This clonotype has a count of ten or more. V usage is TRBV20-1 and J usage is TRBJ2-7, with a possible D match to TRBD2 (5 bases). The CDR3 is 11 amino acids. The V end lost 3 bases, the J end lost 5 bases, and 8 bases lay between the germline ends. CDR1 is DFQATT, CDR2 SNEGSKA, per germline (reference sequence). DNA for the CDR3: TGCAGTGCTAGTCGAGGGAACGAGCAGTACTTC. It encodes CSASRGNEQYF.

The chain links TRBV23-1 to TRBJ2-7; 13 positions agree with TRBD2. TRBV23-1 is classed as an ORF, of uncertain function. V trimming: 4 bases; J trimming: 1 base; junction bases outside the gene matches: 4. The CDR3 spans 16 residues. The CDR3 reads CASSRGLAGKSYEQYF. DNA for the CDR3: TGCGCCAGCAGTCGGGGACTAGCGGGAAAGTCCTACGAGCAGTACTTC.

This clonotype was seen repeatedly, ten times or more. The chain carries TRBV5-5 and TRBJ2-7, with no clear D. V was cut by 4 bases and J by 4 bases, with 6 bases left in between. This CDR3 is built from 11 residues. Germline CDR1 SGHKS, CDR2 YYEKEE (reference sequence). DNA for the CDR3: TGTGCCAGCAGCCCGATTTACGAGCAGTACTTC. Amino acids: CASSPIYEQYF. The whole variable domain, filled in from reference TRBV5-5 and TRBJ2-7, reads DAGVTQSPTHLIKTRGQQVTLRCSPISGHKSVSWYQQVLGQGPQFIFQYYEKEERGRGNFPDRFSARQFPNYSSELNVNALLLGDSALYLCASSPIYEQYFGPGTRLTVT.

This clonotype has only a few counts. The chain has TRBV5-5 and TRBJ1-1; D is undetermined. Germline CDR1 and CDR2: SGHKS and YYEKEE (reference sequence). The CDR3 has 16 residues. Trimming took 4 bases from V and 2 from J, leaving 18 bases between them. The CDR3 protein is CASSAYLTRVNTEAFF. The CDR3 DNA sequence: TGTGCCAGCAGCGCATATCTTACGAGGGTAAACACTGAAGCTTTCTTT.

This clonotype was picked up many times. This chain joins TRBV5-1 and TRBJ2-3; TRBD1 aligns across 8 bases. This CDR3 is 14 amino acids long. Germline-derived CDR1 and CDR2 are SGHRS and YFSETQ. V trimming: 5 bases; J trimming: 4 bases; junction bases outside the gene matches: 6. The CDR3 DNA reads as TGCGCCAGCAGGCCTGGACAGGGTTCAGATACGCAGTATTTT. Amino acid sequence: CASRPGQGSDTQYF.

This clonotype showed up many times. The CDR3 nucleotides read TGTGCCAGCAGCTTAAGGGGGGACAGAGCCTACGAGCAGTACTTC. Residues: CASSLRGDRAYEQYF. The rearrangement links TRBV7-2 to TRBJ2-7; a weak D match, TRBD1 (7 bases). This CDR3 is built from 15 residues. The ends were cut back, 2 bases at V and 2 bases at J, with 13 bases in the middle. Germline V gene lookup returns CDR1 SGHTA and CDR2 FQGNSA.

Ten or more counts support this clonotype. The chain couples TRBV5-1 to TRBJ2-3; D is unclear. V lost 0 bases and J lost 2, with 7 bases in between. The CDR3 runs to 14 residues. The V gene's germline CDR1 is SGHRS and CDR2 YFSETQ. The CDR3 DNA reads TGCGCCAGCAGCTTGGTGTCCGCCACAGATACGCAGTATTTT. Translated, it gives CASSLVSATDTQYF.

This clonotype was seen many times. The gene calls are TRBV12-3 or TRBV12-4 and TRBJ2-7, with D maybe TRBD2 (5 bases). CDR3 length equals 18 residues. V lost 2 bases, J lost 3 bases, and 23 bases lay in between. CDR3 amino acids: CASSLSLGVGVGNYEQYF. CDR3 in DNA: TGTGCCAGCAGTTTATCCCTCGGAGTGGGAGTGGGGAACTACGAGCAGTACTTC.

The CDR3 here is CASTDRPTEAFF. The CDR3, as DNA: TGTGCCAGCACTGACAGGCCGACTGAAGCTTTCTTT. The V and J genes are TRBV6-1 and TRBJ1-1; TRBD1 is a possible D gene (6 bases). The CDR3 consists of 12 residues. The V and J ends lost 7 bases and 5 bases respectively, with 11 bases between them. Germline loops: CDR1 MNHNS, CDR2 SASEGT.

In the case of this clonotype: A much larger clone differs by one base, so this may be a read error. The CDR3 DNA sequence: TGTGCCGGCTCACCCGGACAGGGGTGGGAGCAGTACTTC. Residues: CAGSPGQGWEQYF. This chain links TRBV18 with TRBJ2-7; 9 positions agree with TRBD1. Germline assignment: CDR1 KGHSH and CDR2 LQKENI. The CDR3 is 13 residues long.

This clonotype was recorded many times. The V and J genes are TRBV20-1 and TRBJ1-4; 7 positions match TRBD1. This CDR3 has 13 amino acids. J was trimmed by 7 bases and V by 6 bases; bases with no gene match: 8. CDR1 is DFQATT, CDR2 SNEGSKA, per germline (reference sequence). CDR3 amino acids: CSAKTGEIEKLFF. DNA for the CDR3: TGCAGTGCCAAAACAGGGGAAATTGAAAAACTGTTTTTT.

The genes are TRBV4-2 and TRBJ2-7, with D possibly TRBD2 on 5 matching bases. With 8 bases removed from V and 0 bases from J, the gap between germline ends came to 14 bases. The CDR3 has 14 amino acids. Germline V gene data show CDR1 as LGHNA and CDR2 as YNFKEQ. The CDR3 nucleotides are TGTGCCAGCGGACCCGGGGTCAACTCCTACGAGCAGTACTTC. Translation: CASGPGVNSYEQYF.

Many counts were recorded for this clonotype. The gene calls are TRBV12-3 or TRBV12-4 and TRBJ2-2, with TRBD2 matching 7 bases. With 7 bases clipped from V and 6 bases from J, the junction kept 8 bases outside the gene matches. CDR3 size: 14 residues. This CDR3 is CASTIRGLAGELFF. CDR3 DNA: TGTGCCAGCACTATCAGAGGACTAGCCGGGGAGCTGTTTTTT.

This chain connects TRBV24-1 to TRBJ2-1, with D possibly TRBD1 on 6 matching bases. The germline gives CDR1 KGHDR, CDR2 SFDVKD. Trimming removed 4 bases from V and 9 bases from J, with 18 bases in between. There are 15 residues in the CDR3. This CDR3 is CATSDWRVRGGEQFF. The CDR3 nucleotides read TGTGCCACCAGTGACTGGCGGGTCAGGGGCGGTGAGCAGTTCTTC.

The genes are TRBV12-3 or TRBV12-4 and TRBJ1-5; D is uncertain. The CDR3 is 15 amino acids. Trimming removed 4 bases from V and 2 bases from J, with 12 bases in between. DNA for the CDR3: TGTGCCAGCAGTTCCCACGCCACGGGCAATCAGCCCCAGCATTTT. It codes for CASSSHATGNQPQHF.

This clonotype showed up many times. This chain joins TRBV5-1 and TRBJ2-1; TRBD2 matches 8 bases. There are 14 residues in the CDR3. The V gene end was trimmed by 4 bases and the J gene end by 8 bases; junction bases not matched to a gene: 8. Germline V gene data show CDR1 as SGHRS and CDR2 as YFSETQ. The CDR3: CASSPRLASDEQFF. The CDR3 DNA reads as TGCGCCAGCAGCCCCCGACTAGCGAGCGATGAGCAGTTCTTC. The entire variable domain, with the rest obtained from reference TRBV5-1 and TRBJ2-1, is as follows: KAGVTQTPRYLIKTRGQQVTLSCSPISGHRSVSWYQQTPGQGLQFLFEYFSETQRNKGNFPGRFSGRQFSNSRSEMNVSTLELGDSALYLCASSPRLASDEQFFGPGTRLTVL.

The sample holds many counts of this clonotype. The rearrangement links TRBV27 to TRBJ2-5; 7 positions match TRBD1. From germline, CDR1 is MNHEY and CDR2 SMNVEV (reference sequence). CDR3 length equals 17 residues. The J segment lost 2 bases and the V segment lost 3 bases, leaving 12 bases of the junction unmatched. The CDR3 region is CASSLGRGRIGQETQYF. The CDR3 coding sequence is TGTGCCAGCAGTTTGGGTAGGGGGCGCATAGGGCAAGAGACCCAGTACTTC.

This clonotype was recorded at least ten times. For the CDR3, the DNA is TGTGCCAGCAGCATAACAGGCATCCCCTACGAGCAGTACTTC. Its protein product is CASSITGIPYEQYF. The chain combines TRBV6-1 with TRBJ2-7; possibly TRBD1 for D (5 bases). V was trimmed by 6 bases and J by 2 bases, leaving 14 bases between them. This CDR3 region has 14 residues. From germline, CDR1 is MNHNS and CDR2 SASEGT.

This clonotype was seen ten or more times. This rearrangement joins TRBV29-1 to TRBJ2-1; 9 bases agree with TRBD2. The CDR3 extends over 13 amino acids. V trimming: 1 base; J trimming: 8 bases; junction bases outside the gene matches: 3. Germline V gene sequence: CDR1 SQVTM, CDR2 ANQGSEA. The CDR3 is CSVEVGLADEQFF. The CDR3 DNA sequence: TGCAGCGTTGAAGTGGGACTAGCAGATGAGCAGTTCTTC.

V usage is TRBV12-3 or TRBV12-4 and J usage is TRBJ2-1, with TRBD1 as a possible D gene (6 bases). The V and J ends lost 3 bases and 2 bases respectively, with 8 bases between them. This CDR3 spans 14 amino acids. The CDR3 protein is CASSFHRAYNEQFF. As DNA, the CDR3 is TGTGCCAGCAGTTTTCACAGGGCCTACAATGAGCAGTTCTTC.

At least ten counts were recorded for this clonotype. This chain connects TRBV5-1 to TRBJ1-3; tentatively, D is TRBD1 (5 bases). The CDR3 has 16 residues. V was pared by 4 bases and J by 4 bases, with 18 bases between. Germline CDR1 and CDR2: SGHRS and YFSETQ. The DNA for the CDR3 is TGCGCCAGCAGCACGGAAGGGGCTCAACGGGGAAACACCATATATTTT. This codes for CASSTEGAQRGNTIYF. The complete variable domain, with remaining parts taken from reference TRBV5-1 and TRBJ1-3, reads KAGVTQTPRYLIKTRGQQVTLSCSPISGHRSVSWYQQTPGQGLQFLFEYFSETQRNKGNFPGRFSGRQFSNSRSEMNVSTLELGDSALYLCASSTEGAQRGNTIYFGEGSWLTVV.

This clonotype was detected ten times or more. CDR3: CASSLGSDYEQYF. CDR3 sequence (DNA): TGTGCCAGCAGCCTAGGATCAGACTACGAGCAGTACTTC. The chain employs TRBV6-2 or TRBV6-3 and TRBJ2-7; D gene unclear. This CDR3 contains 13 residues. Germline CDR1 and CDR2: MNHEY and SVGEGT. The V gene lost 6 bases and the J gene lost 3 bases, with 12 bases spanning the gap.